The clone carrying this T cell receptor beta chain is a singleton in its sample. With 60 Vbeta and 13 Jbeta primers, the PCR was carried out. TCRdb's table, derived via immunoSEQ multiplex PCR, lists solely in-frame clones and lacks some. The sample records about 130,000 clones, around 80% being singletons. CDR1 and CDR2 (germline): GTSNPN, SVGIG (reference sequence). The CDR3 runs 15 residues. Trimming cost V 0 bases and J 4 bases, with 13 bases left between them. The record originates from a study of cytomegalovirus exposure and HLA in healthy donors. The gene calls are TRBV30 and TRBJ1-5; D remains ambiguous. Sequencing input: PBMCs. The clonotype was recovered from a man younger than 40 in good health and CMV-seronegative. CDR3 sequence: CAWSVAVPGNQPQHF. DNA of the CDR3: TGTGCCTGGAGTGTAGCCGTTCCGGGAAATCAGCCCCAGCATTTT.